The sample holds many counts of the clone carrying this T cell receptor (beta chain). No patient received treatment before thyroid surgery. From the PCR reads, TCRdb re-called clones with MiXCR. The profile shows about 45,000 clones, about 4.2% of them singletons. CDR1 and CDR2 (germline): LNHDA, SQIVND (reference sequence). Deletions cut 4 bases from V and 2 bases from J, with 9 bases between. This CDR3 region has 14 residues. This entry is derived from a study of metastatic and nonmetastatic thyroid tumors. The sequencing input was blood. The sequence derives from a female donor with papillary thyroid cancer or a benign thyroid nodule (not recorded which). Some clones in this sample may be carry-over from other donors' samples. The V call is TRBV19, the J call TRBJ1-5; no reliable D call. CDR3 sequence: CASSNGVRNQPQHF. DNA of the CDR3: TGTGCCAGTAGTAACGGGGTTCGCAATCAGCCCCAGCATTTT.